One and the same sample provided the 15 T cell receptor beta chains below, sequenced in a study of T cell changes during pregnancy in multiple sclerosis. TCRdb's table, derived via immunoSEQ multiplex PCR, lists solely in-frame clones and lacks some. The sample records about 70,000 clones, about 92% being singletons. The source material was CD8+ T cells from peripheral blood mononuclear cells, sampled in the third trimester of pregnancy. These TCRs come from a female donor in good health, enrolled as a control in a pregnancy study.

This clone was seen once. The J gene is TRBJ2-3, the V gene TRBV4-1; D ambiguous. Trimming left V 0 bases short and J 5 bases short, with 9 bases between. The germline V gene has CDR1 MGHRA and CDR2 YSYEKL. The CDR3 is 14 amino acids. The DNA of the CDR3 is TGCGCCAGCAGCCAAGAAAGAGTTGGAGATACGCAGTATTTT. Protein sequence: CASSQERVGDTQYF.

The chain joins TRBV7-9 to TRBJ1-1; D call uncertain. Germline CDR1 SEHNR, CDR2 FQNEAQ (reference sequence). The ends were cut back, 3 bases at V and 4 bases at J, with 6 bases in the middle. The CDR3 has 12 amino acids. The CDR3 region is CASSFSSTEAFF. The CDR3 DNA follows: TGTGCCAGCAGCTTTAGCAGCACTGAAGCTTTCTTT.

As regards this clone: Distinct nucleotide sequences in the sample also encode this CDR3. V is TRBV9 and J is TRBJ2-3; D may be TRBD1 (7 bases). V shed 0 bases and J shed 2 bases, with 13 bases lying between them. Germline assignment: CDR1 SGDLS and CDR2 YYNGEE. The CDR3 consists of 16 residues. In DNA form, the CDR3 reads TGTGCCAGCAGCGTAGATGGAGGGGGCATCACAGATACGCAGTATTTT. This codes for CASSVDGGGITDTQYF.

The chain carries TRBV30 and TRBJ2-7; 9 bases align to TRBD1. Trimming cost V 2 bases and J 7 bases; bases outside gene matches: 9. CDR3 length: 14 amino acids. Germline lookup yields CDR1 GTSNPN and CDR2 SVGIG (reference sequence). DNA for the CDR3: TGTGCCTGGAGTCCGGGACAGGGTAAGGATGAGCAGTACTTC. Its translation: CAWSPGQGKDEQYF.

The CDR3 sequence is CASAGTGAEAFF. Written as DNA, the CDR3 is TGTGCCAGCGCTGGGACAGGGGCTGAAGCTTTCTTT. The genes are TRBV9 and TRBJ1-1, with 10 bases lining up with TRBD1. CDR1 is SGDLS, CDR2 YYNGEE, per germline. V was clipped by 7 bases and J by 6 bases; unmatched bases: 3. The CDR3 length is 12 residues.

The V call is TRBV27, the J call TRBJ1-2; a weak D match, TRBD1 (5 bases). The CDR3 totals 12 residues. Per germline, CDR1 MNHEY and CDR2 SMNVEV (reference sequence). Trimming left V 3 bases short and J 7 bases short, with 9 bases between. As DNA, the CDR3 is TGTGCCAGCAGTTTGTCAGGGATTGGCTACACCTTC. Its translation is CASSLSGIGYTF.

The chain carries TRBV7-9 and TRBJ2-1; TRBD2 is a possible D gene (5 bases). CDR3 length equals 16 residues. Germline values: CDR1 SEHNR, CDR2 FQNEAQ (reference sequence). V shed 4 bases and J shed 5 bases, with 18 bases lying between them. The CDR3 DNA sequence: TGTGCCAGCAGCTCCCTAGGGCCCTACGGGGACAATGAGCAGTTCTTC. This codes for CASSSLGPYGDNEQFF.

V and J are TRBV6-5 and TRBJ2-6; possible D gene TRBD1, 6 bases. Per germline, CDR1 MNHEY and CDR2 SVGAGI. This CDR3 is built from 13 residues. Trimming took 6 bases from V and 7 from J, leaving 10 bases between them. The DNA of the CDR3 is TGTGCCAGCAGATGGGACAAAGCCAACGTCCTGACTTTC. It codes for CASRWDKANVLTF.

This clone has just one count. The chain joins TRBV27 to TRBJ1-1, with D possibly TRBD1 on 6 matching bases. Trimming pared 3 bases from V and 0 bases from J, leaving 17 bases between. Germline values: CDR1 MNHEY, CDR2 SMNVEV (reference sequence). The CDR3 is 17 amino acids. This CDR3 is CASSFGTPTLMNTEAFF. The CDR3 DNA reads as TGTGCCAGCAGTTTCGGGACACCTACTTTAATGAACACTGAAGCTTTCTTT.

CDR3 region: CASSLILAGYTDTQYF. DNA for the CDR3: TGTGCCAGCAGCTTGATACTAGCGGGGTATACAGATACGCAGTATTTT. V gene TRBV11-3 combines with J gene TRBJ2-3; TRBD2 agrees at 10 bases. The CDR3 consists of 16 residues. Germline-derived CDR1 and CDR2 are SGHNT and YENEEA. V dropped 3 bases and J dropped 3; count of bases not matched to a gene: 6. The full variable domain, its missing parts supplied by reference TRBV11-3 and TRBJ2-3, is EAGVVQSPRYKIIEKKQPVAFWCNPISGHNTLYWYLQNLGQGPELLIRYENEEAVDDSQLPKDRFSAERLKGVDSTLKIQPAELGDSAVYLCASSLILAGYTDTQYFGPGTRLTVL.

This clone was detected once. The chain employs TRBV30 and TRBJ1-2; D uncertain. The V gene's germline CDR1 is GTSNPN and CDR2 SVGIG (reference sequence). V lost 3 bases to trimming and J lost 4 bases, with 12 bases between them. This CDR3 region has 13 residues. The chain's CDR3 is CAWRNAAIYGYTF. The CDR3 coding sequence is TGTGCCTGGAGAAACGCAGCGATCTATGGCTACACCTTC.

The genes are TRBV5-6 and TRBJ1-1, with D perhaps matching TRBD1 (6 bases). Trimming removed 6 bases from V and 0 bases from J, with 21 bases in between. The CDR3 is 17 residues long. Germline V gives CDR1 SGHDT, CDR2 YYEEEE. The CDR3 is CASTYVGGGGMNTEAFF. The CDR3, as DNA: TGTGCCAGCACCTACGTCGGAGGGGGGGGTATGAACACTGAAGCTTTCTTT.

CDR3 DNA sequence: TGTGCCAGCAGCGGGAGTTCGGAGGGGCGAGGCTACACCTTC. It is translated as CASSGSSEGRGYTF. This rearrangement joins TRBV9 to TRBJ1-2; D perhaps matches TRBD1 (5 bases). The V gene lost 3 bases and the J gene lost 8 bases, with 17 bases spanning the gap. Per the germline V gene, CDR1 is SGDLS and CDR2 is YYNGEE. This CDR3 region has 14 residues.

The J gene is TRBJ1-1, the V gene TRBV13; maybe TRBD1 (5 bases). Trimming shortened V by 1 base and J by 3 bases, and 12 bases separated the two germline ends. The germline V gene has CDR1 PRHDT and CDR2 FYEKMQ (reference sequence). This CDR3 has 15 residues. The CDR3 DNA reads TGTGCCAGCAGCTTAGTAGGGGAGGGGTACACTGAAGCTTTCTTT. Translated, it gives CASSLVGEGYTEAFF. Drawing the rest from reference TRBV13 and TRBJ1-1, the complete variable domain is AAGVIQSPRHLIKEKRETATLKCYPIPRHDTVYWYQQGPGQDPQFLISFYEKMQSDKGSIPDRFSAQQFSDYHSELNMSSLELGDSALYFCASSLVGEGYTEAFFGQGTRLTVV.

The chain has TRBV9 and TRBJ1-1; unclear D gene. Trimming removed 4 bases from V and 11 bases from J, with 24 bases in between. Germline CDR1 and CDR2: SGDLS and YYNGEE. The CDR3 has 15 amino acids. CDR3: CASSPPGLAQPGAFF. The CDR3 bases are TGTGCCAGCAGCCCCCCGGGTTTGGCCCAACCCGGGGCTTTCTTT. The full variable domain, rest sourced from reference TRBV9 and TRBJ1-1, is DSGVTQTPKHLITATGQRVTLRCSPRSGDLSVYWYQQSLDQGLQFLIQYYNGEERAKGNILERFSAQQFPDLHSELNLSSLELGDSALYFCASSPPGLAQPGAFFGQGTRLTVV.